This TCR beta chain was identified in a study of T-cell reconstitution after alpha-beta-depleted transplantation in children. A word on this clonotype: Its matching antigen is unknown.

The CDR3 is 15 residues long. J was trimmed by 4 bases and V by 5 bases; bases with no gene match: 4. Notes on the study in general: Several hundred graft clones that had expanded were reportedly the source of alpha-beta T cells about two months after transplant. TCRbeta diversity was high at day 60 in some patients (a result of surviving recipient T cells and thymic progenitors). Newly generated T cells supplied most T-cell counts and diversity one year post-transplant.

The library targeted TCRbeta and was prepared with unique molecular identifiers. Each CDR3 protein gets one entry after TCRdb re-called the PCR reads with MiXCR. The sample records some 290,000 distinct CDR3 sequences, approximately 23% being singletons. The TCR was taken from a male patient between 10 and 17 years old who had a stem cell transplant for acute lymphoblastic leukemia, so the T cells may come from the graft donor. Source: PBMCs, mostly from graft donor cells, taken 180 days after TCRalphabeta/CD19-depleted stem cell transplant. The chain combines TRBV12-3 or TRBV12-4 with TRBJ2-1, with 11 nucleotides matching TRBD2. This CDR3 is CASSRPSGRYNEQFF. CDR3 coding DNA: TGTGCCAGCAGTCGTCCTAGCGGGAGGTACAATGAGCAGTTCTTC.